These 15 T cell receptor beta chains share one sample of origin, sequenced in a study of blood T cell repertoires in COVID-19. Some clones are missing from TCRdb's copy, which holds only in-frame ones; the method was immunoSEQ multiplex PCR. Of 330,000 or so clones listed, around 87% are singletons. The sample comprised PBMCs or T cells enriched from blood (not recorded which). These receptors were collected from a man aged 35-49 years in a cohort exposed to, infected with or recovered from COVID-19 (not recorded which).

V is TRBV28 and J is TRBJ2-3, with 8 bases lining up with TRBD2. Germline values: CDR1 MDHEN, CDR2 SYDVKM. CDR3 size: 15 residues. The trim removed 5 bases at V and 2 bases at J, leaving 6 bases unmatched. The CDR3 here is CASSLRLAYTDTQYF. Written as DNA, the CDR3 is TGTGCCAGCAGTCTTAGACTAGCGTACACAGATACGCAGTATTTT.

This chain uses TRBV10-1 with TRBJ2-7; D is ambiguous. The germline gives CDR1 WNHNN, CDR2 SYGVQD (reference sequence). Trimming cost V 6 bases and J 0 bases, with 12 bases left between them. The CDR3 length is 14 residues. The CDR3 DNA sequence: TGCGCCAGCAGCTTAGAACGAAACTCCTACGAGCAGTACTTC. This gives the protein CASSLERNSYEQYF.

The chain combines TRBV4-1 with TRBJ1-1; unclear D gene. V was pared by 4 bases and J by 0 bases, with 12 bases between. Germline-derived CDR1 and CDR2 are MGHRA and YSYEKL. There are 15 residues in the CDR3. The CDR3 DNA sequence: TGCGCCAGCAGCCCCCCGCGGGCCATGAACACTGAAGCTTTCTTT. Encoded protein: CASSPPRAMNTEAFF.

This clone was found once. This sequence joins TRBV5-1 and TRBJ2-7, with 9 bases aligning to TRBD2. Germline CDR1 and CDR2: SGHRS and YFSETQ. CDR3 length: 15 amino acids. The V and J ends lost 0 bases and 5 bases, in that order; junction bases with no gene match: 6. The CDR3 DNA reads as TGCGCCAGCAGCTTGGCCGGGTTAGCGGGAGACGAGCAGTACTTC. Residues: CASSLAGLAGDEQYF.

This sequence joins TRBV29-1 and TRBJ2-3, with D possibly being TRBD2 (5 bases). This CDR3 region has 13 residues. The germline CDR1 and CDR2 sequences are SQVTM and ANQGSEA. V shed 4 bases and J shed 6 bases, with 14 bases lying between them. This CDR3 reads CSVARGPGDTQYF. The CDR3 nucleotides read TGCAGCGTTGCTCGCGGGCCAGGCGATACGCAGTATTTT.

CDR3 loop: CASSVQGALSGANVLTF. The CDR3 region has the DNA TGTGCCAGCAGTGTACAGGGGGCTCTCTCTGGGGCCAACGTCCTGACTTTC. This chain uses TRBV2 with TRBJ2-6; 9 bases are shared with TRBD1. V shed 4 bases, J shed 0 bases, and the junction held 4 bases outside the gene matches. The CDR3 contains 17 residues. CDR1 is SNHLY, CDR2 FYNNEI, per germline.

The J gene is TRBJ2-2, the V gene TRBV29-1; 11 bases agree with TRBD2. The CDR3 consists of 13 residues. The germline V gene encodes CDR1 SQVTM and CDR2 ANQGSEA. J was trimmed by 6 bases and V by 7 bases; bases with no gene match: 4. Here the CDR3 DNA reads TGCAGCGCCACTAGCGGGAGACCCGGGGAGCTGTTTTTT. Encoded protein: CSATSGRPGELFF.

CDR3 protein: CASSIKKGLAGPTQYF. Written as DNA, the CDR3 is TGTGCCAGTAGTATAAAGAAGGGACTAGCGGGACCTACGCAGTATTTT. The rearrangement joins TRBV19 to TRBJ2-3, with 13 bases that match TRBD2. Germline CDR1 is LNHDA and CDR2 is SQIVND (reference sequence). The CDR3 is made up of 16 amino acids. The junction had 7 bases not matched to a gene; V was cut back by 2 bases and J by 8 bases.

The chain joins TRBV5-1 to TRBJ1-4, with D uncertain. Trimming shortened V by 4 bases and J by 7 bases, and 14 bases separated the two germline ends. Germline CDR1 is SGHRS and CDR2 is YFSETQ. The CDR3 covers 14 residues. Written as DNA, the CDR3 is TGCGCCAGCAGCCCTGAAAGGCTAGGTGAAAAACTGTTTTTT. As protein: CASSPERLGEKLFF.

The rearrangement joins TRBV18 to TRBJ1-6; 8 nucleotides match TRBD1. The CDR3 runs to 17 residues. Germline lookup yields CDR1 KGHSH and CDR2 LQKENI. V shed 0 bases, J shed 9 bases, and the junction held 10 bases outside the gene matches. The CDR3 sequence: CASSPPGTGTGLSPLHF. The CDR3 DNA follows: TGTGCCAGCTCACCACCGGGAACCGGGACAGGTCTTTCACCCCTCCACTTT.

This chain connects TRBV28 to TRBJ1-2; D is perhaps TRBD1 (6 bases). Germline CDR1 MDHEN, CDR2 SYDVKM. V lost 4 bases, J lost 8 bases, and 11 bases lay in between. This CDR3 is 12 amino acids long. The CDR3 here is CASSYSQGGYTF. In nucleotides, the CDR3 is TGTGCCAGCAGTTATTCACAGGGCGGCTACACCTTC.

The V and J genes are TRBV3-1 (or the pseudogene TRBV3-2) and TRBJ2-2, with D tentatively TRBD2 (5 bases). This CDR3 has 15 residues. Germline lookup yields CDR1 LGHDT and CDR2 YNNKEL (reference sequence). The V and J ends lost 2 bases and 5 bases respectively, with 12 bases between them. CDR3 protein: CASSQWRIETGELFF. The CDR3, as DNA: TGTGCCAGCAGCCAATGGAGGATAGAGACCGGGGAGCTGTTTTTT.

The chain employs TRBV5-1 and TRBJ2-5; 7 bases are shared with TRBD2. The CDR3 totals 15 residues. J lost 1 base, V lost 1 base, and 4 bases had no gene match. The germline gives CDR1 SGHRS, CDR2 YFSETQ. CDR3: CASSLWEGVQETQYF. Written as DNA, the CDR3 is TGCGCCAGCAGCTTGTGGGAGGGAGTCCAAGAGACCCAGTACTTC.

The chain combines TRBV25-1 with TRBJ1-2; 8 positions match TRBD1. With 1 base clipped from V and 4 bases from J, the junction kept 5 bases outside the gene matches. Germline CDR1 reads MGHDK; CDR2 reads SYGVNS. This CDR3 region has 15 residues. The DNA for the CDR3 is TGTGCCAGCAGTGAATCAGGGGGCGGTGGCTATGGCTACACCTTC. The encoded protein is CASSESGGGGYGYTF.

In regard to this clone: Other DNA sequences from this sample encode an identical CDR3 as well. The chain couples TRBV7-9 to TRBJ1-2, with D hard to call. The V gene lost 5 bases and the J gene lost 4 bases, with 11 bases spanning the gap. The CDR3 length is 13 residues. Germline V gene lookup returns CDR1 SEHNR and CDR2 FQNEAQ (reference sequence). CDR3 sequence (DNA): TGTGCCAGCAGCAGAGGTACCGGCTATGGCTACACCTTC. This translates into CASSRGTGYGYTF.